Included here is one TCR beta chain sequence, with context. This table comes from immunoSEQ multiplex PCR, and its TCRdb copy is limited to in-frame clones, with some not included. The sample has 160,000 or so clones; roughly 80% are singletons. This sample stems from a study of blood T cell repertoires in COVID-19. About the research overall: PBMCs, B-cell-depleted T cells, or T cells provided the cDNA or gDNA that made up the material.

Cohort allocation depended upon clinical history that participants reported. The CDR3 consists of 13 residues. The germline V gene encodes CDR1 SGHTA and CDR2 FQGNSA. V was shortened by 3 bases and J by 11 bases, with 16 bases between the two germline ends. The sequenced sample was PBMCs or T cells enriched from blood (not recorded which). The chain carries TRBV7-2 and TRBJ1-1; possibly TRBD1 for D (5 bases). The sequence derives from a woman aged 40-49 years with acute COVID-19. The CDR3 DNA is TGTGCCAGCAGCTTTACCCCAAGTGGGGGGGCTTTCTTT. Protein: CASSFTPSGGAFF.